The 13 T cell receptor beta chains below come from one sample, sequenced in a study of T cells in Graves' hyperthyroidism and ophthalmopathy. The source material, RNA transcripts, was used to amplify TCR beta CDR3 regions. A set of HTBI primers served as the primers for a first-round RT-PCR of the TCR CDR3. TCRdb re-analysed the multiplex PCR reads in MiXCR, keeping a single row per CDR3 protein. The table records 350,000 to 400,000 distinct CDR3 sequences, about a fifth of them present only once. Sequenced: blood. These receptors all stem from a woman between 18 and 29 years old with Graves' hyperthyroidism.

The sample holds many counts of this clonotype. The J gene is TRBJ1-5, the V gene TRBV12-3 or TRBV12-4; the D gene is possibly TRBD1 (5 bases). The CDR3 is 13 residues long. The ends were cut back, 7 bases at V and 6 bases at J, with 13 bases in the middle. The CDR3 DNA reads TGTGCCAGCACCCTGGGACGCGCTCAGCCCCAGCATTTT. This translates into CASTLGRAQPQHF.

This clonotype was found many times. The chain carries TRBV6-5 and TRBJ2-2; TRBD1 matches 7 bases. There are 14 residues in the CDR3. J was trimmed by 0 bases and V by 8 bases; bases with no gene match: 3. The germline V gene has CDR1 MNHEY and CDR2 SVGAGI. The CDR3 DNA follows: TGTGCCAGCCGGACAGGAACGAACACCGGGGAGCTGTTTTTT. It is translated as CASRTGTNTGELFF.

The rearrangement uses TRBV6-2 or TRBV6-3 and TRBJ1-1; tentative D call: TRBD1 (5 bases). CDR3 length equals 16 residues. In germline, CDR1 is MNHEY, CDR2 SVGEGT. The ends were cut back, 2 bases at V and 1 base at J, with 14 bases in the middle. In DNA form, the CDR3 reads TGTGCCAGCAGTTACGAATTGGGGGAGGCGAACACTGAAGCTTTCTTT. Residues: CASSYELGEANTEAFF.

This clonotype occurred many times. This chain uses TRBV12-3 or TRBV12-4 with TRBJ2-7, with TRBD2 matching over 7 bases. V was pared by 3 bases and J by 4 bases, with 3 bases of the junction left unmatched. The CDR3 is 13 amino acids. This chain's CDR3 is CASSLISGYEQYF. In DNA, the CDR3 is TGTGCCAGCAGTTTGATTAGCGGGTACGAGCAGTACTTC.

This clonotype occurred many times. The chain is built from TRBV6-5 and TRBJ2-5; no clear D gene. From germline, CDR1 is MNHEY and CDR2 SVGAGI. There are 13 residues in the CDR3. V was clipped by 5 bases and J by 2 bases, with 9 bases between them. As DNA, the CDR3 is TGTGCCAGCAGTCCAGACTTTCAAGAGACCCAGTACTTC. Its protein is CASSPDFQETQYF.

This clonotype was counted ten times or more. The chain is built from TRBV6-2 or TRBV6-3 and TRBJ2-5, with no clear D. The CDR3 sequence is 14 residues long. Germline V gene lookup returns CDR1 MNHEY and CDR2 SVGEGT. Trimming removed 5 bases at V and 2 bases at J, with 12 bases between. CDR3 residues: CASSRRDPQETQYF. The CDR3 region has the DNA TGTGCCAGCAGTCGACGCGACCCACAAGAGACCCAGTACTTC.

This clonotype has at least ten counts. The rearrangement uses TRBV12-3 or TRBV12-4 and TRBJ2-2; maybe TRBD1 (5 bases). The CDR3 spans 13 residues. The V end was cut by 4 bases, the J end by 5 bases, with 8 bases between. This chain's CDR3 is CASSWTLTGELFF. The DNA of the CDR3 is TGTGCCAGCAGTTGGACATTGACCGGGGAGCTGTTTTTT.

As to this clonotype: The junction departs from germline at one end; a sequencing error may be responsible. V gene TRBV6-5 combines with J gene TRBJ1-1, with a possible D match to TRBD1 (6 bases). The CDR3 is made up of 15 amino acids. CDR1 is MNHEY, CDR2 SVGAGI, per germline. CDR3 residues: CASSSSGVSNTDAFF. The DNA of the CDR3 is TGTGCCAGCAGTTCCTCAGGGGTCTCGAACACTGATGCTTTCTTT.

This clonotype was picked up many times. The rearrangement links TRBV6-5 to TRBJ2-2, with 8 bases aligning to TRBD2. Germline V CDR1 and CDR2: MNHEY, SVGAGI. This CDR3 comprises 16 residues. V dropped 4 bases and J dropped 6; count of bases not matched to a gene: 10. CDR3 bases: TGTGCCAGCAGTTCGTCAGCGGGGGAAGTATCCGGGGAGCTGTTTTTT. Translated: CASSSSAGEVSGELFF.

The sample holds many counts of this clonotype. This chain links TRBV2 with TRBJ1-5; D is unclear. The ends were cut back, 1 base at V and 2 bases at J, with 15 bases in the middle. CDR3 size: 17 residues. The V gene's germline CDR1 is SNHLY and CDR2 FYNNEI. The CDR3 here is CASSEGRTVRGNQPQHF. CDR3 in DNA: TGTGCCAGCAGTGAAGGCCGCACCGTGAGGGGCAATCAGCCCCAGCATTTT.

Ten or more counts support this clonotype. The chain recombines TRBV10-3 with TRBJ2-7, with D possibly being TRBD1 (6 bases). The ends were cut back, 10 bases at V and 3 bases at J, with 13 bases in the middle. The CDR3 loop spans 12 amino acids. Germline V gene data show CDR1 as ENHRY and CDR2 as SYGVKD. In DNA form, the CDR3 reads TGTGCCACGACCGGGACACTCTACGAGCAGTACTTC. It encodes CATTGTLYEQYF.

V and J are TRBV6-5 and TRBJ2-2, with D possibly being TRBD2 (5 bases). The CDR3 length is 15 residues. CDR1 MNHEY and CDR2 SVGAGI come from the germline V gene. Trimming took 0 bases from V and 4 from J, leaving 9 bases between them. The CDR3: CASSYSRRSTGELFF. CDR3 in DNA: TGTGCCAGCAGTTACTCACGGAGGAGCACCGGGGAGCTGTTTTTT.

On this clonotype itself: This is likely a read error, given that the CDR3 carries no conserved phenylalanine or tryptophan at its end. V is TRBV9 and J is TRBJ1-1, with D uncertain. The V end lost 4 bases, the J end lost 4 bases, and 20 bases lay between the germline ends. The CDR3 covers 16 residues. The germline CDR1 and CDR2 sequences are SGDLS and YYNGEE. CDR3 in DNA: TGTGCCAGCAGCCCCCGACGGAGGGCTGGGGTCACTGAAGCTTTCTCT. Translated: CASSPRRRAGVTEAFS.